These 16 T cell receptor beta chains came from one sample sequenced in a study of blood T cell repertoires in COVID-19. TCRdb's copy holds only in-frame clones and misses some; the assay was immunoSEQ multiplex PCR. The sample carries tens of thousands of clones, more than 75% recorded once. The sequenced sample consisted of peripheral blood. These receptors all stem from a woman between 70 and 85 years old with acute or convalescent COVID-19.

The rearrangement links TRBV7-2 to TRBJ2-7; 12 bases fit TRBD2. Germline CDR1 is SGHTA and CDR2 is FQGNSA. The CDR3 is 15 amino acids. V dropped 1 base and J dropped 7; count of bases not matched to a gene: 5. CDR3 sequence (DNA): TGTGCCAGCAGCTTAGTGGCTAGCGGGAGGGTGGAGCAGTACGTC. Encoded protein: CASSLVASGRVEQYV.

V is TRBV12-3 or TRBV12-4 and J is TRBJ2-7, with 10 nucleotides matching TRBD1. J was trimmed by 4 bases and V by 5 bases; bases with no gene match: 2. The CDR3 length is 13 residues. CDR3 coding DNA: TGTGCCAGCAGTCGGGACAGGGGATACGAGCAGTACGTC. Its protein product is CASSRDRGYEQYV.

The chain couples TRBV20-1 to TRBJ1-1; D may be TRBD1 (5 bases). This CDR3 region has 11 residues. V gave up 6 bases and J gave up 8 bases, with 13 bases separating them. Looked up from germline, CDR1 is DFQATT and CDR2 is SNEGSKA (reference sequence). CDR3 sequence: CSAENRYEAFF. The CDR3 bases are TGCAGTGCCGAAAACAGGTACGAAGCTTTCTTT.

V is TRBV28 and J is TRBJ2-4, with a weak D call TRBD2 (5 bases). V was cut by 6 bases and J by 8 bases, with 11 bases left in between. CDR3 length: 12 residues. Germline CDR1 MDHEN, CDR2 SYDVKM. The CDR3 nucleotides are TGTGCCAGCAGGGGGAGTGGGGACATTCAGTACTTC. Translated, it gives CASRGSGDIQYF.

V gene TRBV5-6 combines with J gene TRBJ2-2; TRBD2 agrees at 11 bases. V shed 4 bases, J shed 2 bases, and the junction held 7 bases outside the gene matches. The CDR3 covers 17 residues. CDR1 SGHDT and CDR2 YYEEEE come from the germline V gene. Here the CDR3 DNA reads TGTGCCAGCAGCCAGACTAGCGGGGCAATTAACACCGGGGAGCTGTTTTTT. It yields the protein CASSQTSGAINTGELFF. The full variable domain, rest sourced from reference TRBV5-6 and TRBJ2-2, is DAGVTQSPTHLIKTRGQQVTLRCSPKSGHDTVSWYQQALGQGPQFIFQYYEEEERQRGNFPDRFSGHQFPNYSSELNVNALLLGDSALYLCASSQTSGAINTGELFFGEGSRLTVL.

The rearrangement uses TRBV7-2 and TRBJ1-2; 8 bases match TRBD1. Germline CDR1 reads SGHTA; CDR2 reads FQGNSA. V was clipped by 5 bases and J by 3 bases; unmatched bases: 11. CDR3 length equals 16 residues. The CDR3 region has the DNA TGTGCCAGCAGCGTGGGGGTGGACAGGGTGGACTATGGCTACACCTTC. The encoded protein is CASSVGVDRVDYGYTF.

The genes are TRBV29-1 and TRBJ2-5, with 11 bases that match TRBD1. Per germline, CDR1 SQVTM and CDR2 ANQGSEA. V was pared by 6 bases and J by 9 bases, with 12 bases of the junction left unmatched. The CDR3 runs to 14 residues. The CDR3 DNA reads as TGCAGCGTAAGCCGGACAGGGGGCCGGGAGGCCCAGTACTTC. This gives the protein CSVSRTGGREAQYF.

The chain couples TRBV10-2 to TRBJ2-5; D not certain. This CDR3 region has 14 residues. The V end lost 4 bases, the J end lost 5 bases, and 14 bases lay between the germline ends. Germline V gene sequence: CDR1 WSHSY, CDR2 SAAADI. CDR3 sequence reads: CASSAALDSETQYF. CDR3 DNA sequence: TGCGCCAGCAGTGCCGCGCTAGATTCGGAGACCCAGTACTTC.

The chain uses TRBV6-6 and TRBJ1-1, with a possible D match to TRBD1 (6 bases). CDR1 is MNHNY and CDR2 is SVGAGI in the germline V gene (reference sequence). V lost 4 bases to trimming and J lost 0 bases, with 9 bases between them. The CDR3 extends over 14 amino acids. This CDR3 is CASSFTGMNTEAFF. For the CDR3, the DNA is TGTGCCAGCAGTTTCACAGGGATGAACACTGAAGCTTTCTTT.

The chain employs TRBV19 and TRBJ1-4; D is possibly TRBD1 (5 bases). Germline lookup yields CDR1 LNHDA and CDR2 SQIVND (reference sequence). Between the trimmed V and J ends, which lost 7 bases and 0 bases, there was a span of 12 bases. The length of the CDR3 is 15 residues. The CDR3 bases are TGTGCCAGTAACCCATCGGGGGCAACTAATGAAAAACTGTTTTTT. It translates to CASNPSGATNEKLFF.

This chain uses TRBV20-1 with TRBJ2-5, with 7 positions matching TRBD2. V lost 5 bases, J lost 5 bases, and 2 bases stayed unmatched. Germline V CDR1 and CDR2: DFQATT, SNEGSKA (reference sequence). The CDR3 loop spans 11 amino acids. The CDR3 region is CSALADETQYF. CDR3 nucleotides: TGCAGTGCTCTAGCGGATGAGACCCAGTACTTC.

The chain employs TRBV5-4 and TRBJ2-7, with TRBD2 as a possible D gene (7 bases). Germline-derived CDR1 and CDR2 are SGHNT and YYREEE (reference sequence). The CDR3 totals 14 residues. The ends were cut back, 4 bases at V and 7 bases at J, with 18 bases in the middle. The CDR3 DNA is TGTGCCAGCAGCCCCGACCAGGGGAGGGAAGAGCAGTACGTC. Protein product: CASSPDQGREEQYV.

This sequence joins TRBV18 and TRBJ2-2; 14 nucleotides agree with TRBD2. CDR1 is KGHSH and CDR2 is LQKENI in the germline V gene. The CDR3 has 16 amino acids. V lost 1 base, J lost 5 bases, and 0 bases stayed unmatched. The CDR3 region has the DNA TGTGCCAGCTCACCACGACTAGCGGGAGGGACCGGGGAGCTGTTTTTT. Protein sequence: CASSPRLAGGTGELFF.

The chain employs TRBV5-8 and TRBJ1-2; 8 nucleotides match TRBD1. The ends lost 3 bases at V and 1 base at J; junction bases unmatched: 5. CDR3 length: 15 residues. In germline, CDR1 is SGHTS, CDR2 YDEGEE. The CDR3 region is CASSSTGDNNYGYTF. The CDR3 nucleotides are TGTGCCAGCAGCTCGACAGGGGACAATAACTATGGCTACACCTTC.

J is TRBJ1-2 and V is TRBV7-2; D perhaps matches TRBD1 (6 bases). Trimming took 5 bases from V and 3 from J, leaving 16 bases between them. Germline-derived CDR1 and CDR2 are SGHTA and FQGNSA. This CDR3 is 15 amino acids long. The CDR3 coding sequence is TGTGCCAGCAGCCAGACGTACAGGGTCGACTATGGCTACACCTTC. It is translated as CASSQTYRVDYGYTF.

The chain uses TRBV5-4 and TRBJ1-2; TRBD1 agrees at 7 bases. The germline gives CDR1 SGHNT, CDR2 YYREEE (reference sequence). The CDR3 spans 16 residues. Losses at the gene ends were 4 bases for V and 1 base for J; bases not matched to a gene: 10. CDR3 protein: CASSPWPGQVNYGYTF. The CDR3 coding sequence is TGTGCCAGCAGCCCCTGGCCCGGACAGGTTAACTATGGCTACACCTTC.